This T cell receptor (beta chain) was found in a study of cytomegalovirus exposure and HLA in healthy donors. V lost 7 bases, J lost 2 bases, and 15 bases lay in between. Germline V CDR1 and CDR2: SQVTM, ANQGSEA. The CDR3 is 13 amino acids. The study ran its PCR with 60 Vbeta and 13 Jbeta primers. Data came from immunoSEQ multiplex PCR; TCRdb stores just in-frame clones and leaves some out. The table has 100,000 to 150,000 clones, roughly a tenth seen once; the top ten hold about 4.6%. This clone was observed a few times. The sequencing input was PBMCs. The chain recombines TRBV29-1 with TRBJ2-7; possibly TRBD1 for D (5 bases). The clonotype was recovered from a woman aged 18-29 years in good health and CMV-seropositive. For the CDR3, the DNA is TGCAGCGCAGGGTCCCAGGTCCCCTACGAGCAGTACTTC. Translated: CSAGSQVPYEQYF.